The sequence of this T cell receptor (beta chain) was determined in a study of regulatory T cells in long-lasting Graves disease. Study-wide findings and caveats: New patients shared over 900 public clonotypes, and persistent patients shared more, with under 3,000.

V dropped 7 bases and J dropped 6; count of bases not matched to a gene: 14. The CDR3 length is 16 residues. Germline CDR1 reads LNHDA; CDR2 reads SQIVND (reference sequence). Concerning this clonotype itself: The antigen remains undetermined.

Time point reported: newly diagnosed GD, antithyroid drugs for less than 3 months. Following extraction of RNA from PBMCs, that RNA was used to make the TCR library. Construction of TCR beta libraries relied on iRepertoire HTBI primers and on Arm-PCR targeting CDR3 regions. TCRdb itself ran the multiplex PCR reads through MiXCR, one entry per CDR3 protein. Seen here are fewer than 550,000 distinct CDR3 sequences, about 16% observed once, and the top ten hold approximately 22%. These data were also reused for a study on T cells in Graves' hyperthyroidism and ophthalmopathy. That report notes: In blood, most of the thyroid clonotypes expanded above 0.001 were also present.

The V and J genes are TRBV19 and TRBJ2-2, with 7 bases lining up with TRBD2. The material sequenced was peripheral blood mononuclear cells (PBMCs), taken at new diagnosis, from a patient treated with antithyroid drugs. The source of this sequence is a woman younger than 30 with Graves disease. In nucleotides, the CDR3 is TGTGCCAGTACCCCTTTATGGGGAGGGCACCCCGGGGAGCTGTTTTTT. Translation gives CASTPLWGGHPGELFF.